This T cell receptor (beta chain) was identified in a study of blood T cell repertoires in COVID-19 (dated by TCRdb to the early 2020s). For the wider study: Samples from collaborators originated in the United States, Italy and Spain and spanned both the acute and convalescent phases of COVID-19. The prospective study material was composed of cDNA or gDNA derived from T cells, B-cell-depleted T cells, or PBMCs. Subjects who had been exposed to COVID-19, were actively infected with it, or had recovered from it provided the deeply sampled blood TCRbeta repertoires that made up the dataset. A freely available public database, intended as a resource for researchers studying the immune response to SARS-CoV-2, is where the repertoires were released. Samples were obtained from the ongoing ImmuneRACE study (first 160 participants) and from about 1,300 subjects provided by 6 global collaborators. A de-identified subject ID, COVID-19 status, age in years and sex were almost always included in the sample metadata. Where available, HLA class I and class II types were obtained from metadata supplied by the sample provider rather than from assay-based typing.

The immunoSEQ Assay, a bias-controlled multiplex PCR, was used to amplify TCRbeta CDR3 regions from genomic DNA. The study's processing was this. The number of nucleated cells in each sample was estimated by amplification of reference gene primers within the assay. Sequence reads were collapsed and filtered to measure the absolute abundance of every unique TCRbeta CDR3 rearrangement. For each sample, productive Simpson clonality was calculated by taking the square root of Simpson's diversity index across productive rearrangements. The table was pulled from immuneACCESS by TCRdb, which kept in-frame rearrangements only. Such tables lose some clones; where checked, under half of the loss comes from unresolved V genes, and the rest has no known cause. V, J and clone size were drawn from that table, and D and trimming were deduced from the DNA. The sample records tens of thousands of clones, around 93% of which are singletons. About 2.5% of the sample comes from the top ten.

The full study reports these points: The amount of clinical and demographic metadata varied by source and participant and was provided uncurated.

Collaborating institutions collected whole blood in K2EDTA tubes following their own protocols. For TCRbeta analysis, collaborator samples were shipped as frozen whole blood, as isolated PBMCs, or as DNA extracted from either sample type. In the case of this clone: What antigen it recognizes has not been identified. Within one base of it there is no much larger clone, and no base qualities were kept.

The germline V gene encodes CDR1 SGHRS and CDR2 YFSETQ. The junction shows trimming of 6 bases on V and 0 bases on J, plus 4 bases between the germline ends. The CDR3 runs 12 residues from the cysteine to the phenylalanine. Here the CDR3 DNA is all that survives: 36 bases in frame from base 1. The sample was peripheral blood. The source is a human donor with active COVID-19. The donor label of this sample is uncertain. In this chain, TRBV5-1 is recombined with TRBJ1-3, with no confident D gene call. The DNA reads as follows: TGCGCCAGCACGGGCTCTGGAAACACCATATATTTT. Its product reads: CASTGSGNTIYF.